This TCR beta chain emerged from a study of blood T cell repertoires in COVID-19. At the level of the study: Some COVID-19 samples were acute and others convalescent; all came from the United States, Italy and Spain.

With regard to this clone: One end of the junction is discordant with germline, which a read error may explain.

TCRdb's table, derived via immunoSEQ multiplex PCR, lists solely in-frame clones and lacks some. This table holds over 70,000 clones, less than 95% found once. The CDR3 runs to 18 residues. In germline, CDR1 is MNHNS, CDR2 SASEGT. Sequenced material: peripheral blood. The source is a human donor with active COVID-19. The donor label of this sample is uncertain. The chain recombines TRBV6-1 with TRBJ2-1, with D possibly being TRBD2 (7 bases). The CDR3 loop is CASSEGRRGLGSYNEQFF. In nucleotides, the CDR3 is TGTGCCAGCAGCGAAGGACGGCGGGGGCTCGGCTCCTACAATGAGCAGTTCTTC.